The present T cell receptor beta chain was sequenced within a study of blood T cell repertoires in COVID-19. Libraries were prepared by immunoSEQ multiplex PCR; TCRdb keeps only in-frame clonotypes and omits some of them. The sample consists of 85,000 to 110,000 clones, 84% of them appearing once. Unmatched junction bases numbered 4, after V lost 2 bases and J lost 3 bases. This CDR3 contains 15 residues. Germline CDR1 and CDR2: SGHTA and FQGNSA. J is TRBJ2-3 and V is TRBV7-2; 8 nucleotides line up with TRBD1. The receptor was derived from a human donor in a cohort sampled during active or convalescent COVID-19. The sequenced sample was peripheral blood. CDR3 sequence (DNA): TGTGCCAGCAGCTTAATCGGACAGGGAACAGATACGCAGTATTTT. Protein: CASSLIGQGTDTQYF. Drawing the rest from reference TRBV7-2 and TRBJ2-3, the complete variable domain is GAGVSQSPSNKVTEKGKDVELRCDPISGHTALYWYRQSLGQGLEFLIYFQGNSAPDKSGLPSDRFSAERTGGSVSTLTIQRTQQEDSAVYLCASSLIGQGTDTQYFGPGTRLTVL.